The present T cell receptor (beta chain) was sequenced within a study of CXCR3-negative and CXCR3-positive naive CD8 T cells. Carrying UMI labels, the TRB cDNA libraries were prepared through 5' RACE. Each CDR3 protein gets one entry in TCRdb, which reprocessed the 5' RACE reads and gives no DNA. The specimen's table records 75,000 to 95,000 distinct CDR3 sequences. CD45RO-CCR7+CD27+CD95- cells counted as naive CD8+ T cells. The TCR comes from a human donor in good health. Some clones in this sample may be carry-over from other donors' samples. The sample comprised naive CXCR3- CD8+ T cells from blood. Subset reported: CD45RO-CCR7+CD27+CD95- naive CD8+ T cells lacking CXCR3 (TNR3-).

CDR3 sequence reads: CASSFLGQGSANTEAFF. The chain recombines TRBV7-8 with TRBJ1-1; absent DNA, TCRdb's TRBD1 call cannot be checked. CDR3 length equals 17 residues. Germline V gene lookup returns CDR1 SGHVS and CDR2 FQNEAQ.